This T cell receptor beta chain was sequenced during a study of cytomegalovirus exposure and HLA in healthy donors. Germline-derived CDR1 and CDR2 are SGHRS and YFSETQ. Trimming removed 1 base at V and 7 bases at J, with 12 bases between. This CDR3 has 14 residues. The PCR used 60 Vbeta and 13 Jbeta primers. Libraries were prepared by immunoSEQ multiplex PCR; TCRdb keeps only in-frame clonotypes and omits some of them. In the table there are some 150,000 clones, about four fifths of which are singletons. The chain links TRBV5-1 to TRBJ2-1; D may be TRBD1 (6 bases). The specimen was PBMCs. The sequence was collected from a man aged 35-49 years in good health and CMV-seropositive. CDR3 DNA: TGCGCCAGCAGCTTGTCAGGGGCAAGTAATGAGCAGTTCTTC. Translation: CASSLSGASNEQFF. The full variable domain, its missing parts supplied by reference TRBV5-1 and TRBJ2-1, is KAGVTQTPRYLIKTRGQQVTLSCSPISGHRSVSWYQQTPGQGLQFLFEYFSETQRNKGNFPGRFSGRQFSNSRSEMNVSTLELGDSALYLCASSLSGASNEQFFGPGTRLTVL.